This T cell receptor beta chain comes out of a study of cytomegalovirus exposure and HLA in healthy donors. Study-wide points: A later analysis revealed that TCR association rates differed between HLA loci, peaking at DRB1 and bottoming out at HLA-C.

About this clone: Antigen: not known.

V lost 5 bases to trimming and J lost 2 bases, with 13 bases between them. This CDR3 comprises 15 residues. Germline V gene lookup returns CDR1 SGHTA and CDR2 FQGNSA. Primers: 60 Vbeta forward and 13 Jbeta reverse. Only in-frame clones appear in the TCRdb table, and some are missing; sequencing was by immunoSEQ multiplex PCR. The repertoire holds roughly 89,000 clones, with about 76% as singletons. Healthy bone marrow donors made up the cohort. The sequence came from a man aged 25 to 45 in good health and CMV-seropositive. The V call is TRBV7-2, the J call TRBJ1-5, with a possible D match to TRBD1 (6 bases). The specimen was PBMCs. CDR3 sequence (DNA): TGTGCCAGCAGCGAACAGGGTCCGGGCAATCAGCCCCAGCATTTT. Amino acid sequence: CASSEQGPGNQPQHF.